This is a list of T cell receptor beta chains from one sample in a study of blood T cell repertoires in COVID-19. The repertoire was sequenced with immunoSEQ multiplex PCR; TCRdb's copy has only in-frame clones and lacks some. The sample includes 360,000 or so clones, around nine tenths of them seen just once. The material sequenced was PBMCs or T cells enriched from blood (not recorded which). Receptors originate from a woman in her thirties who had recovered from COVID-19. Both conserved end residues are part of each CDR3. D genes are given only for firm matches. Only part of the rows carry a size: once, few, many, or a class if the clone is expanded.

clone size	D gene	J gene	V gene	CDR3 DNA	CDR3 protein
NA	NA	TRBJ2-2	TRBV11-3	TGTGCCAGCAGCCCAACGACAGGCGCGAACACCGGGGAGCTGTTTTTT	CASSPTTGANTGELFF
NA	NA	TRBJ1-4	TRBV15	TGTGCCACCAGCAGTGATAGAGGAAGCGGCGGTGAAAAACTGTTTTTT	CATSSDRGSGGEKLFF
NA	NA	TRBJ2-7	TRBV5-1	TGCGCCAGCAGCTTAGGAGGGGGCGAATACGAGCAGTACTTC	CASSLGGGEYEQYF
NA	NA	TRBJ2-2	TRBV18	TGTGCCAGCTCACCGCGGACTCACACCGGGGAGCTGTTTTTT	CASSPRTHTGELFF
NA	NA	TRBJ2-3	TRBV7-9	TGTGCCAGCAGCTTAGCCCCAACAGGGCCACCAAGCACAGATACGCAGTATTTT	CASSLAPTGPPSTDTQYF
NA	NA	TRBJ1-1	TRBV5-4	TGTGCCAGCAGCACAGAACAGGGAGGGATGAACACTGAAGCTTTCTTT	CASSTEQGGMNTEAFF
NA	TRBD2	TRBJ2-1	TRBV6-2/TRBV6-3	TGTGCCAGCAGTCCCCACCTCGGGAGGGATTCCTACAATGAGCAGTTCTTC	CASSPHLGRDSYNEQFF
NA	TRBD1	TRBJ1-5	TRBV3-1/TRBV3-2	TGTGCCAGCAGCCAAGCCGGACAGGGGCAGCCCCAGCATTTT	CASSQAGQGQPQHF
NA	NA	TRBJ1-1	TRBV5-8	TGTGCCAGCAGCTGGGGAGTTAACACTGAAGCTTTCTTT	CASSWGVNTEAFF
NA	TRBD1	TRBJ1-2	TRBV24-1	TGTGCCACCAGTGATTACAGACAGGGTGGTGGCTACACCTTC	CATSDYRQGGGYTF
NA	NA	TRBJ2-1	TRBV12-2	TGTGCAAGTCGCTTAGCGAGTAGCGGGGGGCGGAATGAGCAGTTCTTC	CASRLASSGGRNEQFF
NA	TRBD2	TRBJ2-5	TRBV4-1	TGCGCCAGCAGCCATCCCTTACAGCGGGAGGGCCAGGAGACCCAGTACTTC	CASSHPLQREGQETQYF
NA	NA	TRBJ2-7	TRBV6-6	TGTGCCAGCACGGATAGCGCCTACGAGCAGTACTTC	CASTDSAYEQYF
NA	NA	TRBJ2-2	TRBV5-1	TGCGCCAGCAGCTTGGCCGGGTCGAACACCGGGGAGCTGTTTTTT	CASSLAGSNTGELFF
once	NA	TRBJ1-1	TRBV3-1/TRBV3-2	TGTGCCAGCAGCCAGTTCGGGGGGAGCATGAACACTGAAGCTTTCTTT	CASSQFGGSMNTEAFF
NA	TRBD2	TRBJ2-2	TRBV2	TGTGCCAGCAGCAAAGGACTAGCGGGAGGGGACACCGGGGAGCTGTTTTTT	CASSKGLAGGDTGELFF
NA	TRBD1	TRBJ2-3	TRBV5-1	TGCGCCAGCCTAGAAGGACAGGGATCAGATACGCAGTATTTT	CASLEGQGSDTQYF
NA	NA	TRBJ1-1	TRBV18	TGTGCCAGCTCACCCAAGCCGAACACTGAAGCTTTCTTT	CASSPKPNTEAFF
NA	NA	TRBJ1-5	TRBV15	TGTGCCACCAGCAGAGATCTTCAGCCCCAGCATTTT	CATSRDLQPQHF
NA	TRBD2	TRBJ2-7	TRBV9	TGTGCCAGCAGCGCTGTGACTAGCGGGGCCTCCTACGAGCAGTACTTC	CASSAVTSGASYEQYF
NA	NA	TRBJ1-6	TRBV9	TGTGCCAGCAGCGCTCATCCACAGGGCCTCGGGGTAAATTCACCCCTCCACTTT	CASSAHPQGLGVNSPLHF
NA	NA	TRBJ2-1	TRBV4-3	TGCGCCAGCAGCCAAGAGAGGACACGTGCTTCCAATGAGCAGTTCTTC	CASSQERTRASNEQFF
NA	TRBD1	TRBJ1-1	TRBV27	TGTGCCAGCAGACAGGGGGACACTGAAGCTTTCTTT	CASRQGDTEAFF
NA	NA	TRBJ2-3	TRBV5-1	TGCGCCAGCAGCTTGACAGTCACTAGCACAGATACGCAGTATTTT	CASSLTVTSTDTQYF
many	TRBD2	TRBJ2-1	TRBV3-1/TRBV3-2	TGTGCCAGCAGCCTTGGAGAAGCGGGGACCTACAATGAGCAGTTCTTC	CASSLGEAGTYNEQFF
NA	TRBD2	TRBJ2-3	TRBV2	TGTGCCGGTAGCGGGATGATCACAGATACGCAGTATTTT	CAGSGMITDTQYF
NA	TRBD1	TRBJ1-6	TRBV3-1/TRBV3-2	TGTGCCAGCAGACCGGGACAGAACATCTCCTATAATTCACCCCTCCACTTT	CASRPGQNISYNSPLHF
NA	TRBD2	TRBJ2-3	TRBV7-2	TGTGCCAGCAGCCTTCTCGGGGTAGCGGGGGGGCAAGATACGCAGTATTTT	CASSLLGVAGGQDTQYF
NA	TRBD1	TRBJ1-2	TRBV6-5	TGTGCCAGCAGACAGGGGTTTAATGGCTACACCTTC	CASRQGFNGYTF
NA	NA	TRBJ1-1	TRBV5-1	TGCGCCAGTAGACGCGACAGTCAGAACACTGAAGCTTTCTTT	CASRRDSQNTEAFF
NA	TRBD2	TRBJ2-1	TRBV19	TGTGCCAGTAGTTTCGGATGGGCCCACAGCGGGAGGGGTGATGAGCAGTTCTTC	CASSFGWAHSGRGDEQFF
NA	NA	TRBJ2-1	TRBV6-5	TGTGCCAGCAGCCCAGGGTTGAGCTCCTACAATGAGCAGTTCTTC	CASSPGLSSYNEQFF
NA	TRBD1	TRBJ1-1	TRBV18	TGTGCCAGCTCACTAAGGACAGGGGGAGGCACTGAAGCTTTCTTT	CASSLRTGGGTEAFF
NA	TRBD1	TRBJ2-1	TRBV4-3	TGCGCCAGCAGCTACGGGACAGGGTCTATGTTCTTC	CASSYGTGSMFF
NA	NA	TRBJ1-1	TRBV25-1	TGTGCCAGCAGTGCCGGACCGGGAGCGAACACTGAAGCTTTCTTT	CASSAGPGANTEAFF
NA	NA	TRBJ2-3	TRBV9	TGTGCCAGCAGCTTGGACAGAGCCACAGATACGCAGTATTTT	CASSLDRATDTQYF
once	NA	TRBJ1-4	TRBV7-9	TGTGCCAGCAGCTCCCCCGTAGAGGCGGTTGAAAAACTGTTTTTT	CASSSPVEAVEKLFF
NA	NA	TRBJ1-5	TRBV28	TGTGCCAGCAGTTCCCCGTCCAGGGGCCATGTGAATCAGCCCCAGCATTTT	CASSSPSRGHVNQPQHF
NA	NA	TRBJ1-3	TRBV29-1	TGCAGCGTTGAAGGAGGGACTGGAAACACCATATATTTT	CSVEGGTGNTIYF
NA	TRBD1	TRBJ1-5	TRBV7-9	TGTGCCAGCAGCCCGGGACAGCCTGAACAGCCCCAGCATTTT	CASSPGQPEQPQHF
once	TRBD1	TRBJ1-2	TRBV25-1	TGTGCCAGCAGTGACCCGACGACAGGGTTTCGTGGCTACACCTTC	CASSDPTTGFRGYTF
NA	TRBD1	TRBJ1-1	TRBV18	TGTGCCAGCTCACAGAGACAGGGGGGCGGTTTGAATACTGAAGCTTTCTTT	CASSQRQGGGLNTEAFF
NA	NA	TRBJ1-3	TRBV5-4	TGTGCCAGCAGCATACAGGGTGGGCCAGGAAACACCATATATTTT	CASSIQGGPGNTIYF
NA	TRBD1	TRBJ1-4	TRBV12-5	TGTGCTAGTGGTTTCGCCCAGAGGGGGCATGAAAAACTGTTTTTT	CASGFAQRGHEKLFF
NA	NA	TRBJ1-4	TRBV30	TGTGCCCGGGCTGGGGGCCCTAATGAAAAACTGTTTTTT	CARAGGPNEKLFF
NA	NA	TRBJ1-2	TRBV6-5	TGTGCCAGCAGTTACTCGTTGCTAGATAACTATGGCTACACCTTC	CASSYSLLDNYGYTF